The following is a T cell receptor (beta chain) sequence with its context. Its matching antigen is unknown. These data belong to a study of cytomegalovirus exposure and HLA in healthy donors. Overall study results and limits: One later analysis reportedly identified an Asian-associated ancestry cluster that showed fewer N-insertions than the roughly 600-donor mean. Specific recognition of CMV antigens was confirmed in vitro for a few chains (all CMV-associated). It is likely that the observed cluster of highly shared sequence variants was a sequencing artifact.

Germline V gene data show CDR1 as SGHTA and CDR2 as FQGTGA. V shed 5 bases, J shed 3 bases, and the junction held 9 bases outside the gene matches. CDR3 length: 16 residues. Both 60 Vbeta primers and 13 Jbeta primers went into the PCR. Sequencing used immunoSEQ multiplex PCR; TCRdb keeps in-frame clones, though not all of them. This table has 150,000 to 200,000 clones, more than 70% appearing once. The sequencing sample was made of PBMCs. V and J are TRBV7-3 and TRBJ1-1; 10 bases match TRBD1. The sequence was obtained from a woman aged 40-49 years in good health and CMV-seronegative. This CDR3 is CASSTPGTGEDTEAFF. Here the CDR3 DNA reads TGTGCCAGCAGCACCCCCGGGACAGGGGAAGACACTGAAGCTTTCTTT.